The rows below give T cell receptor beta chains drawn from one sample of a study of shared clonotypes between healthy human individuals. Profiling relied on immunoSEQ multiplex PCR, and the TCRdb table lists in-frame clones only, not all of them. The sample includes some 360,000 clones, about 73% of them seen just once. The sample consisted of memory CD4+ T cells sorted from blood. Receptors originate from a man aged 30 to 45 in good health. Each CDR3 is given with its conserved first and last residue. A D gene is named only where the DNA matches it firmly. The size entry is marked missing in some rows and otherwise reads once, few, many or a size class.

>.|TRBV29-1|.|TRBJ2-1
TGCAGCGTTGAAGGGGGGGTGAATGAGCAGTTCTTC
CSVEGGVNEQFF
>.|TRBV7-9|TRBD1|TRBJ2-7
TGTGCCAGCAAAAATGCGAACCGGGACAGGTCCTCCTACGAGCAGTACTTC
CASKNANRDRSSYEQYF
>.|TRBV5-3|.|TRBJ2-3
TGTGCCAGAAGCATCCCCCTCGACAGCCGAGACACAGATACGCAGTATTTT
CARSIPLDSRDTDTQYF
>.|TRBV5-8|.|TRBJ2-7
TGTGCCAGCAGGAAAATACAGGGATCTGCTTACGAGCAGTACTTC
CASRKIQGSAYEQYF
>once|TRBV4-2|.|TRBJ2-1
TGTGCCAGCAGCCGCAGTGGGGGGAACAATGAGCAGTTCTTC
CASSRSGGNNEQFF
>.|TRBV5-1|TRBD1|TRBJ2-7
TGCGCCAGCAGCTTAAGACAGGGTTTAGCTTACGAGCAGTACTTC
CASSLRQGLAYEQYF
>.|TRBV30|TRBD2|TRBJ2-7
TGTGCCTGCGGGGGGAGGGGTCGAAGGGAGCAGTACTTC
CACGGRGRREQYF
>.|TRBV5-1|TRBD1|TRBJ2-7
TGCGCCAGCACCTGGGACAGTCGGGAGCAGTACTTC
CASTWDSREQYF
>.|TRBV10-3|.|TRBJ2-3
TGTGCCATCAGGGGGAAGGATTCTAGCACAGATACGCAGTATTTT
CAIRGKDSSTDTQYF
>.|TRBV11-1|.|TRBJ2-3
TGTGCCAGCAGCCATCCGGGAACGCAGTATTTT
CASSHPGTQYF
>.|TRBV28|TRBD2|TRBJ2-7
TGTGCCAGCAGCGGGACTAGCGGGCGCTACGAGCAGTACTTC
CASSGTSGRYEQYF
>.|TRBV9|TRBD2|TRBJ2-1
TGTGCCAGCAGCCCGACTAGCGTGTCCTACAATGAGCAGTTCTTC
CASSPTSVSYNEQFF
>.|TRBV5-1|.|TRBJ1-3
TGCGCCAGCAGTTACGTGAGCTCTGGAAACACCATATATTTT
CASSYVSSGNTIYF
>many|TRBV14|TRBD1|TRBJ2-7
TGTGCCAGCAGTTTAGGACAGGGGTTCTCCGAGCAGTACTTC
CASSLGQGFSEQYF
>few|TRBV7-9|.|TRBJ2-3
TGTGCCAGCAGCTTATTGATGGCATCGGGAGATACGCAGTATTTT
CASSLLMASGDTQYF
>few|TRBV15|.|TRBJ2-2
TGTGCCACCAGCAGAGATATTGGAGGCACCGGGGAGCTGTTTTTT
CATSRDIGGTGELFF
>.|TRBV5-1|.|TRBJ1-5
TGCGCCAGCAGCCCCCTTGGGGGGGCCGATCAGCCCCAGCATTTT
CASSPLGGADQPQHF
>.|TRBV18|.|TRBJ2-5
TGTGCCAGCTCAAAACAGGGACAAGAGACCCAGTACTTC
CASSKQGQETQYF
>.|TRBV28|.|TRBJ1-5
TGTGCCAGCAGTACAGGGAATCAGCCCCAGCATTTT
CASSTGNQPQHF
>.|TRBV28|.|TRBJ2-7
TGTGCCAGCAGTTTATCGGGAGTAGCCTACGAGCAGTACTTC
CASSLSGVAYEQYF
>.|TRBV2|TRBD2|TRBJ2-1
TGTGCCTCACCGGGGGGCAATGAGCAGTTCTTC
CASPGGNEQFF
>many|TRBV7-2|TRBD2|TRBJ2-1
TGTGCCAGCAGTCGCCTAGCGGGAGGGGGGAATGAGCAGTTCTTC
CASSRLAGGGNEQFF
>.|TRBV6-5|.|TRBJ1-3
TGTGCCAGCAGTTACTCGAAGGGAAACACCATATATTTT
CASSYSKGNTIYF